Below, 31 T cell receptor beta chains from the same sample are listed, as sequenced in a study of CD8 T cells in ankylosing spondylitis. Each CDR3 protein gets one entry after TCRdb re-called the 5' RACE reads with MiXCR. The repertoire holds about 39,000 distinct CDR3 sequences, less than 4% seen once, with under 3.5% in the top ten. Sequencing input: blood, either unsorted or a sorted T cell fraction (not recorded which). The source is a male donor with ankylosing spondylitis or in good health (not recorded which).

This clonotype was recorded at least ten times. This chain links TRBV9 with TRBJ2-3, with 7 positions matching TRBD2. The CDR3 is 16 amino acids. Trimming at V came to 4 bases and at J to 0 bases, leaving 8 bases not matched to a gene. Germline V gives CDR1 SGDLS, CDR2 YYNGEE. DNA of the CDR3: TGTGCCAGCAGCAAGCGGGGCGATTCTAGCACAGATACGCAGTATTTT. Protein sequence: CASSKRGDSSTDTQYF.

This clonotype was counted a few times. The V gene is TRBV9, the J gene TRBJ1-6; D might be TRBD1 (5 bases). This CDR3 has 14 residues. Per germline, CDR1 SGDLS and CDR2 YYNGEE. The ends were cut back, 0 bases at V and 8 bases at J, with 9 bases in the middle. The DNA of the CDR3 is TGTGCCAGCAGCGTAGAGGGGAACGATTCACCCCTCCACTTT. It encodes CASSVEGNDSPLHF.

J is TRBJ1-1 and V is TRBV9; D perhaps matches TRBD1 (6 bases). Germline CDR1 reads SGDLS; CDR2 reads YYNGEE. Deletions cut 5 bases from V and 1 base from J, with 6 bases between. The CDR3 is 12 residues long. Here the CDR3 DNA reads TGTGCCAGCAGGGGACAGAACACTGAAGCTTTCTTT. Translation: CASRGQNTEAFF.

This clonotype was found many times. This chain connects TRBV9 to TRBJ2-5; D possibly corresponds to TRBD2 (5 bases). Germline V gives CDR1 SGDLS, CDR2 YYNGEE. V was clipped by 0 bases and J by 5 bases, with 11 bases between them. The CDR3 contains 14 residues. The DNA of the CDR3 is TGTGCCAGCAGCGTAGGTAACTTAGCGGAGACCCAGTACTTC. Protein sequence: CASSVGNLAETQYF. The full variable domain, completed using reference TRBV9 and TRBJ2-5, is DSGVTQTPKHLITATGQRVTLRCSPRSGDLSVYWYQQSLDQGLQFLIQYYNGEERAKGNILERFSAQQFPDLHSELNLSSLELGDSALYFCASSVGNLAETQYFGPGTRLLVL.

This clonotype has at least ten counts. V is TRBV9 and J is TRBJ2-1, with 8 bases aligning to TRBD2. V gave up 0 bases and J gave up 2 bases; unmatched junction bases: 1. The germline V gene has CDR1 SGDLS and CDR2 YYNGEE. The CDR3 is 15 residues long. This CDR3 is CASSVGGGTYNEQFF. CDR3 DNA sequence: TGTGCCAGCAGCGTAGGCGGGGGGACCTACAATGAGCAGTTCTTC.

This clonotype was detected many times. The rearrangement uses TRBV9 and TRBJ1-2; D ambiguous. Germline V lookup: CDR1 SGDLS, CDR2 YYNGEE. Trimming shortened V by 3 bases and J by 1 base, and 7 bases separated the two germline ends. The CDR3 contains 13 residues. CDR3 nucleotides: TGTGCCAGCAGCGGTACGGTTAACTATGGCTACACCTTC. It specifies CASSGTVNYGYTF.

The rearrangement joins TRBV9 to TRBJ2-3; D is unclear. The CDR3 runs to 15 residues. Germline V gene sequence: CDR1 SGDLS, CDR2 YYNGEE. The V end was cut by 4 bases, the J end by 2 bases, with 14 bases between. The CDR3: CASSLELDPTDTQYF. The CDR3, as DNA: TGTGCCAGCAGCCTTGAACTGGATCCCACAGATACGCAGTATTTT.

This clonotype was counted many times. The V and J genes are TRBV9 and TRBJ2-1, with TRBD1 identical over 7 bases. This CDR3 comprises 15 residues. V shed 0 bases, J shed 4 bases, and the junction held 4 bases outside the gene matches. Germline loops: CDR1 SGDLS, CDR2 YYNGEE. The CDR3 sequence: CASSVGQGVYNEQFF. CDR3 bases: TGTGCCAGCAGCGTAGGTCAGGGGGTGTACAATGAGCAGTTCTTC. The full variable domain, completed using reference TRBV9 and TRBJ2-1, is DSGVTQTPKHLITATGQRVTLRCSPRSGDLSVYWYQQSLDQGLQFLIQYYNGEERAKGNILERFSAQQFPDLHSELNLSSLELGDSALYFCASSVGQGVYNEQFFGPGTRLTVL.

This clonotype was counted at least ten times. The CDR3 region is CASSPGPSNEQFF. CDR3 DNA sequence: TGTGCCAGCAGCCCCGGCCCGTCGAATGAGCAGTTCTTC. The rearrangement uses TRBV9 and TRBJ2-1; D gene ambiguous. The CDR3 is 13 residues long. Between the trimmed V and J ends, which lost 4 bases and 7 bases, there was a span of 12 bases. CDR1 and CDR2 from the germline V gene are SGDLS and YYNGEE.

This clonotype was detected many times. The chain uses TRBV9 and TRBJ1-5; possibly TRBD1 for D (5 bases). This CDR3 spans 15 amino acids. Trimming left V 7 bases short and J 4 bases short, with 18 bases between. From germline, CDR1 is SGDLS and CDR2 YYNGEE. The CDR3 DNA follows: TGTGCCAGCGCCTCAGGACAAGACCCTAATCAGCCCCAGCATTTT. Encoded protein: CASASGQDPNQPQHF.

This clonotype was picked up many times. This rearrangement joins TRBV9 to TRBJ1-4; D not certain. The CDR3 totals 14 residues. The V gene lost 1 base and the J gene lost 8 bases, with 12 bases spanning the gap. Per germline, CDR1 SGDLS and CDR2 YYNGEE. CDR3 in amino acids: CASSVSGFPEKLFF. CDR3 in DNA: TGTGCCAGCAGCGTAAGTGGGTTCCCGGAAAAACTGTTTTTT.

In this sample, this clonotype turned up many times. The CDR3, as DNA: TGTGCCAGCAGCTTAACCGGGACTAGCGGGACTAGCACAGATACGCAGTATTTT. Encoded protein: CASSLTGTSGTSTDTQYF. The chain has TRBV9 and TRBJ2-3; 13 nucleotides agree with TRBD2. CDR3 length equals 18 residues. Germline CDR1 is SGDLS and CDR2 is YYNGEE. Trimming cost V 4 bases and J 0 bases; bases outside gene matches: 8.

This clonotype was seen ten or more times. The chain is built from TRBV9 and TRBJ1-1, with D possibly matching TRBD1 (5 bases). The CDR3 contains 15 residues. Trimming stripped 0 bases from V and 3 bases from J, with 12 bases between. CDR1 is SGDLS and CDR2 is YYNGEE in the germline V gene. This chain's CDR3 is CASSVVGGVDTEAFF. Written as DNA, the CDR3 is TGTGCCAGCAGCGTAGTGGGAGGGGTGGACACTGAAGCTTTCTTT.

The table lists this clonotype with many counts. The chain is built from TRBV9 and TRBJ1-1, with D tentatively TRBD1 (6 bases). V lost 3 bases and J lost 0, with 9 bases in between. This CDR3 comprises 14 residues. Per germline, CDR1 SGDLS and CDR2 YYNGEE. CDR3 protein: CASSAQGVNTEAFF. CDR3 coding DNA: TGTGCCAGCAGCGCACAGGGCGTGAACACTGAAGCTTTCTTT.

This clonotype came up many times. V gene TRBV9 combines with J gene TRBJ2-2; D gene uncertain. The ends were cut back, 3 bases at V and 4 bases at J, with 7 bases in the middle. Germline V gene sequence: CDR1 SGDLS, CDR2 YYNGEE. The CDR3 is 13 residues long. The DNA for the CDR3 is TGTGCCAGCAGCGCCCTGAGCACCGGGGAGCTGTTTTTT. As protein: CASSALSTGELFF.

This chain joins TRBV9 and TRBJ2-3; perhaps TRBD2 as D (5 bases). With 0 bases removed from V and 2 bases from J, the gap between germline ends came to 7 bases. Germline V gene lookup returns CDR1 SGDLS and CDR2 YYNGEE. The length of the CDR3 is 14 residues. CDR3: CASSVEAATDTQYF. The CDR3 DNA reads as TGTGCCAGCAGCGTAGAAGCGGCCACAGATACGCAGTATTTT.

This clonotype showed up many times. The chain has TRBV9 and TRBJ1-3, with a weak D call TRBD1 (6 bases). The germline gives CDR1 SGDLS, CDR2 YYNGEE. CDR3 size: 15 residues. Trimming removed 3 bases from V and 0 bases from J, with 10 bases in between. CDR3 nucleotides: TGTGCCAGCAGCGCCGAAGGGGGCTCTGGAAACACCATATATTTT. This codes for CASSAEGGSGNTIYF.

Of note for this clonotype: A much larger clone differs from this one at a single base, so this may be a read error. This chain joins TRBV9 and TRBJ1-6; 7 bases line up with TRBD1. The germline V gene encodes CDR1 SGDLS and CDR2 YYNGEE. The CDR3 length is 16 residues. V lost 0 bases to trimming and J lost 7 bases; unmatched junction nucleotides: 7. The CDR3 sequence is CASSVGDSGRNSPLHF. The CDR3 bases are TGTGCCAGCAGCGTAGGGGACAGTGGCAGAAATTCACCCCTCCACTTT.

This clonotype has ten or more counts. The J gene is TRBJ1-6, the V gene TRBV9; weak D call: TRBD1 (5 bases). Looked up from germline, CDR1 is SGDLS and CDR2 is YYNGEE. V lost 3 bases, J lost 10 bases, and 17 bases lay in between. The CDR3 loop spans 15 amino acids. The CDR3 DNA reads TGTGCCAGCAGCGCGAGGGAGGACAACAGGTCACCCCTCCACTTT. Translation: CASSAREDNRSPLHF. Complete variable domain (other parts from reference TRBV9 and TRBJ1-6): DSGVTQTPKHLITATGQRVTLRCSPRSGDLSVYWYQQSLDQGLQFLIQYYNGEERAKGNILERFSAQQFPDLHSELNLSSLELGDSALYFCASSAREDNRSPLHFGNGTRLTVT.

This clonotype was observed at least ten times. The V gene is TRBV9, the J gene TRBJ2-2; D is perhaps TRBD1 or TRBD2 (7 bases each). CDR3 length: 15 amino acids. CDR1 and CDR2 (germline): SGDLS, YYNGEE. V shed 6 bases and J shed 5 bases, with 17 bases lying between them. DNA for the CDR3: TGTGCCAGCACCAGGGGGGGGGCCCCTACCGGGGAGCTGTTTTTT. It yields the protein CASTRGGAPTGELFF. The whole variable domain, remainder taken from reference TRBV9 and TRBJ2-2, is DSGVTQTPKHLITATGQRVTLRCSPRSGDLSVYWYQQSLDQGLQFLIQYYNGEERAKGNILERFSAQQFPDLHSELNLSSLELGDSALYFCASTRGGAPTGELFFGEGSRLTVL.

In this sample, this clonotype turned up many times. The DNA for the CDR3 is TGTGCCAGCAGCGTAGGCTGGGGGCAATACGAAAAACTGTTTTTT. This translates into CASSVGWGQYEKLFF. The gene calls are TRBV9 and TRBJ1-4; a possible D gene is TRBD1 (6 bases). Germline V gives CDR1 SGDLS, CDR2 YYNGEE. V lost 0 bases and J lost 8, with 14 bases in between. This CDR3 spans 15 amino acids.

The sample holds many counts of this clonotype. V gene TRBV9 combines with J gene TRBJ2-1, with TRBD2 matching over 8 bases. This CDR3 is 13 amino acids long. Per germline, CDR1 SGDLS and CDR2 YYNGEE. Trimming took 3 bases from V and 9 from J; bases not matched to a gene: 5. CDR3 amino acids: CASSGAAGVEQFF. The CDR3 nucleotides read TGTGCCAGCAGCGGGGCAGCGGGAGTTGAGCAGTTCTTC. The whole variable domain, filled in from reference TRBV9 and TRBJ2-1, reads DSGVTQTPKHLITATGQRVTLRCSPRSGDLSVYWYQQSLDQGLQFLIQYYNGEERAKGNILERFSAQQFPDLHSELNLSSLELGDSALYFCASSGAAGVEQFFGPGTRLTVL.

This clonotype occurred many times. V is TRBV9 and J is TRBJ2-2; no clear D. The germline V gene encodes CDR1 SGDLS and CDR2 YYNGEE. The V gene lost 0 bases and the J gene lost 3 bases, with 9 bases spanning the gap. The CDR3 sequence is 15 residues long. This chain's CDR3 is CASSVEGAHTGELFF. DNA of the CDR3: TGTGCCAGCAGCGTAGAAGGAGCTCACACCGGGGAGCTGTTTTTT. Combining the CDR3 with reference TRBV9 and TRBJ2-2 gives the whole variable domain DSGVTQTPKHLITATGQRVTLRCSPRSGDLSVYWYQQSLDQGLQFLIQYYNGEERAKGNILERFSAQQFPDLHSELNLSSLELGDSALYFCASSVEGAHTGELFFGEGSRLTVL.

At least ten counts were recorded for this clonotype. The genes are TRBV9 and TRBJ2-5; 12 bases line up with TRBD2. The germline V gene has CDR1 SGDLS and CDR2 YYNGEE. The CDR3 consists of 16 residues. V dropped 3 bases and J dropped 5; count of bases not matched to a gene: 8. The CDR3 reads CASSARLAGARETQYF. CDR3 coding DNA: TGTGCCAGCAGCGCCAGACTAGCGGGAGCCCGCGAGACCCAGTACTTC.

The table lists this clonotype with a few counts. The CDR3 DNA follows: TGTGCCAGCAGCGTAGAAGGGGACGCCCGGGAGACCCAGTACTTC. As protein: CASSVEGDARETQYF. The chain links TRBV9 to TRBJ2-5; either TRBD1 or TRBD2 may supply D (5 bases each). The CDR3 is 15 amino acids. Trimming left V 0 bases short and J 5 bases short, with 14 bases between. Germline CDR1 is SGDLS and CDR2 is YYNGEE.

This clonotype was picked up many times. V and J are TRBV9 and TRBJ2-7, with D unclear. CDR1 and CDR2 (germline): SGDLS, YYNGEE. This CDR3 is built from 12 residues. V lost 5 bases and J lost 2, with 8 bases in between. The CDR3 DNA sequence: TGTGCCAGCAGTTCTGCAGCCTACGAGCAGTACGTC. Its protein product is CASSSAAYEQYV.

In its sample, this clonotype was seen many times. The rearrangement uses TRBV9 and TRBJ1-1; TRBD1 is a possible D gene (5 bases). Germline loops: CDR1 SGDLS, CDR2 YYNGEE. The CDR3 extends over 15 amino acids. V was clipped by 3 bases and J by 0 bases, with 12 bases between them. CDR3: CASSAKTAMNTEAFF. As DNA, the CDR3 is TGTGCCAGCAGCGCGAAGACAGCAATGAACACTGAAGCTTTCTTT.

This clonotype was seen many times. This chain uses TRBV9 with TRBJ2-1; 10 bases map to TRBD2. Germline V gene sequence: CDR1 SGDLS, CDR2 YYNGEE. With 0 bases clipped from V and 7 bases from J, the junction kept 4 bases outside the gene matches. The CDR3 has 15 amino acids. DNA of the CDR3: TGTGCCAGCAGCGTAGTTACTAGCGGGATTAATGAGCAGTTCTTC. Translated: CASSVVTSGINEQFF.

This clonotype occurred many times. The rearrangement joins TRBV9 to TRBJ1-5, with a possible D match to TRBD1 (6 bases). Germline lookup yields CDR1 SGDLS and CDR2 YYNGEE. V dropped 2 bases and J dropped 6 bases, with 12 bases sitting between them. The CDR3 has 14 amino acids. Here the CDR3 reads CASSVGAVGQPQHF. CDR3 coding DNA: TGTGCCAGCAGCGTGGGGGCTGTCGGTCAGCCCCAGCATTTT.

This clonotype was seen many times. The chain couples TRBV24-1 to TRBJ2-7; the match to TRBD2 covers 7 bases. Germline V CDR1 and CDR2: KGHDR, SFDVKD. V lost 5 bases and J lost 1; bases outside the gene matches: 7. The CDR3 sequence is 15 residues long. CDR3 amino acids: CATSVGPGGSYEQYV. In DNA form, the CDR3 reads TGTGCCACCAGTGTTGGGCCGGGGGGATCCTACGAGCAGTACGTC.

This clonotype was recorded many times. CDR3 nucleotide sequence: TGTGCCAGCAGCGTAGGTGTGGGACTAGCGGGAGTAAGCAATGAGCAGTTCTTC. Translated: CASSVGVGLAGVSNEQFF. The chain joins TRBV9 to TRBJ2-1; 14 nucleotides align to TRBD2. The germline CDR1 and CDR2 sequences are SGDLS and YYNGEE. J gave up 6 bases and V 0 bases, and 8 bases lay outside the gene matches. CDR3 length: 18 amino acids.